This T cell receptor (beta chain) was obtained from a study of Ad26.COV2.S vaccination and SARS-CoV-2 variants. Germline V gene sequence: CDR1 LNHDA, CDR2 SQIVND (reference sequence). Trimming took 8 bases from V and 0 from J, leaving 11 bases between them. The CDR3 covers 14 residues. The method was immunoSEQ multiplex PCR; TCRdb's version includes in-frame clones alone and lacks a portion of them. The table records 120,000 to 150,000 clones, approximately 90% of them present only once. The V call is TRBV19, the J call TRBJ1-5, with D perhaps matching TRBD1 (5 bases). The source material was peripheral blood, sampled after recovery from COVID-19. This receptor was identified in a human donor who had recovered from COVID-19. The CDR3 region is CASGASYSNQPQHF. The CDR3 DNA is TGTGCCAGTGGGGCGAGCTATAGCAATCAGCCCCAGCATTTT.